Below, 10 T cell receptor beta chains from the same sample are listed, as sequenced in a study of post-analysis software for immune sequencing data. Study-level results: The five TRBV segments detected at higher frequency in patients than in controls included TRBV5-6, TRBV5-1 and TRBV20-1.

For these TCRs, the target antigens are not known. Researchers reported that TCR beta cDNA libraries carried unique molecular identifiers. TCRdb re-called the PCR reads through MiXCR, storing one row per CDR3 protein. There are hundreds of thousands of distinct CDR3 sequences in the sample; roughly two fifths occur only once, and about 1.8% lies in the top ten. The material sequenced was blood. The receptors shown here come from a girl aged 5-17 years with multiple sclerosis.

The chain combines TRBV19 with TRBJ2-1; D assignment may be TRBD1 or TRBD2 (5 bases each). The DNA end is a closer match to TRBJ2-7, so the J assignment may be wrong. The CDR3 is 14 residues long. The germline V gene encodes CDR1 LNHDA and CDR2 SQIVND (reference sequence). The DNA of the CDR3 is TGTGCCAGTTACTCGGGACGGTCCTACAATGAGCAGTACTTC. The encoded protein is CASYSGRSYNEQYF.

Only a few counts were recorded for this clonotype. J is TRBJ2-7 and V is TRBV6-1; D is perhaps TRBD1 (6 bases). Germline CDR1 is MNHNS and CDR2 is SASEGT. The CDR3 sequence is 13 residues long. V lost 8 bases, J lost 7 bases, and 18 bases lay in between. DNA of the CDR3: TGTGCCAGCTACGTACAGGGTATCGATGAGCAGTACTTC. Residues: CASYVQGIDEQYF.

This clonotype was counted a few times. V usage is TRBV5-6 and J usage is TRBJ2-3; D ambiguous. Germline assignment: CDR1 SGHDT and CDR2 YYEEEE. The CDR3 has 14 amino acids. V lost 0 bases and J 5 bases, leaving 10 bases between the germline ends. CDR3 sequence reads: CASSLGLRGDTQYF. The CDR3, as DNA: TGTGCCAGCAGCTTGGGTCTGCGCGGAGATACGCAGTATTTT.

This clonotype occurred a few times. The chain is built from TRBV20-1 and TRBJ2-7; tentative D call: TRBD2 (7 bases). The germline CDR1 and CDR2 sequences are DFQATT and SNEGSKA (reference sequence). V lost 4 bases and J lost 7, with 26 bases in between. CDR3 length equals 16 residues. In DNA form, the CDR3 reads TGCAGTGCTACCGCAGGGAGGGGACAAACCCTCGGGGAGCAGTACTTC. Protein sequence: CSATAGRGQTLGEQYF.

The rearrangement links TRBV7-2 to TRBJ2-7, with 10 positions matching TRBD2. The better agreement between TRBJ2-5 and the DNA end casts doubt on the J call. Germline-derived CDR1 and CDR2 are SGHTA and FQGNSA. The CDR3 contains 15 residues. The CDR3: CASSLSLAGVETQYF. CDR3 bases: TGTGCCAGCAGCCTAAGCCTAGCGGGGGTGGAGACCCAGTACTTC.

The chain couples TRBV5-1 to TRBJ2-1; tentative D call: TRBD2 (6 bases). The CDR3 totals 17 residues. Germline V CDR1 and CDR2: SGHRS, YFSETQ. The V end lost 3 bases, the J end lost 4 bases, and 20 bases lay between the germline ends. The CDR3 here is CASSWDLGLTAYNEQFF. For the CDR3, the DNA is TGCGCCAGCAGCTGGGACTTAGGGTTGACGGCTTACAATGAGCAGTTCTTC.

The rearrangement uses TRBV6-5 and TRBJ1-2; D may be TRBD1 (5 bases). This CDR3 is 17 amino acids long. Germline CDR1 MNHEY, CDR2 SVGAGI. V lost 2 bases and J 4 bases, leaving 20 bases between the germline ends. The CDR3 region is CASSYNVVGRVAYGYTF. CDR3 nucleotide sequence: TGTGCCAGCAGTTACAACGTTGTTGGCAGGGTTGCCTATGGCTACACCTTC.

This chain connects TRBV7-6 to TRBJ2-7, with 14 bases identical to TRBD2. CDR3 length equals 16 residues. CDR1 is SGHVS and CDR2 is FNYEAQ in the germline V gene. V lost 1 base, J lost 3 bases, and 2 bases stayed unmatched. Here the CDR3 reads CASSLEGTSGSYEQYF. DNA for the CDR3: TGTGCCAGCAGCTTAGAAGGGACTAGCGGGAGCTACGAGCAGTACTTC.

The J gene is TRBJ1-5, the V gene TRBV3-1; unclear D gene. Germline CDR1 and CDR2: LGHDT and YNNKEL (reference sequence). The length of the CDR3 is 12 residues. V was cut by 1 base and J by 6 bases, with 4 bases left in between. This CDR3 reads CASSQVGQPQHF. The CDR3 DNA follows: TGTGCCAGCAGCCAAGTCGGTCAGCCCCAGCATTTT.

J is TRBJ2-5 and V is TRBV4-1; D uncertain. V gave up 0 bases and J gave up 5 bases, with 13 bases separating them. CDR1 MGHRA and CDR2 YSYEKL come from the germline V gene. This CDR3 region has 15 residues. This CDR3 reads CASSQDPTIVETQYF. The CDR3, as DNA: TGCGCCAGCAGCCAAGACCCTACAATTGTCGAGACCCAGTACTTC.